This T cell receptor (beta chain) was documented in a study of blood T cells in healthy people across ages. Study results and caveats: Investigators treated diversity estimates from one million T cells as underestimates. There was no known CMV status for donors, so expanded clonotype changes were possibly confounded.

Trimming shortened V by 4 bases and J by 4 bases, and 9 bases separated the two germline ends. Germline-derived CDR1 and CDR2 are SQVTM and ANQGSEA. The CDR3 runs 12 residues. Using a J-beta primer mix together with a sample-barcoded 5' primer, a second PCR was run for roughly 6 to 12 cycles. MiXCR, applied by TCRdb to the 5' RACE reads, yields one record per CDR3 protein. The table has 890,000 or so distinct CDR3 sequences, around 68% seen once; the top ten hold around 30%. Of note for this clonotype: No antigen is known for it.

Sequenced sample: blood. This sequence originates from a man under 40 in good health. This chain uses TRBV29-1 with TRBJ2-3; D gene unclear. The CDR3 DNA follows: TGCAGCGTTGTGGTCAATTCAGATACGCAGTATTTT. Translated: CSVVVNSDTQYF.